The clone carrying this TCR beta chain showed up just a few times. Its antigen is currently unknown. Using its own MiXCR run on the RT-PCR reads, TCRdb lists one record per CDR3 protein. The sample lists 750,000 to 850,000 distinct CDR3 sequences, under 20% occurring once. This record comes from a study of response to subunit inactivated influenza vaccine. Study findings and constraints: Only a handful of new T cells, the authors suggested, are recruited with each seasonal influenza vaccination.

Sequencing was performed on PBMCs from blood, taken around 5 days after vaccination. This receptor was taken from a man aged 50 or older who received an inactivated influenza vaccine.

CDR3 in DNA: TGTGTCCACCAGCTCACCATAGTGAGGGCGGAGCGGGGCCCCTACAATGAGCAGTTCTTC. It codes for CVHQLTIVRAERGPYNEQFF. The chain joins TRBV18 to TRBJ2-1, with 7 positions matching TRBD2. The germline V gene has CDR1 KGHSH and CDR2 LQKENI. CDR3 length: 20 amino acids.